These 32 T cell receptor beta chains originate from one sample sequenced in a study of tumor and adjacent non-tumor tissue in lung cancer. The template was RNA from unsorted bulk tissue. A modified ARM-PCR protocol with three rounds of nested PCR amplified TCRbeta. TCRdb redid the calling of the multiplex PCR reads with MiXCR, one entry per CDR3 protein. The table has around 210,000 distinct CDR3 sequences, 70% to 75% seen once. Sequences were obtained from lung tumor tissue. Receptors were obtained from a man aged 60-69 years with non-small cell lung cancer.

The count of this clonotype is one. Mismatch with germline at one junction end may stem from a read error. V is TRBV13 and J is TRBJ2-1; D is undetermined. Germline V gives CDR1 PRHDT, CDR2 FYEKMQ (reference sequence). This CDR3 is built from 15 residues. CDR3 protein: CTSSRSWSSYNEQLF. The DNA of the CDR3 is TGTACCAGCAGCCGATCGTGGAGCTCCTACAATGAGCAGCTCTTC.

With respect to this clonotype: One end of the junction fails to match germline, which may point to a read error. The rearrangement links TRBV4-3 to TRBJ2-1, with D hard to call. This CDR3 has 17 amino acids. CDR1 and CDR2 (germline): LGHNA, YSLEER. This CDR3 reads CASNQDGFPSSYNEQFF. The CDR3 nucleotides are TGCGCCAGTAACCAAGATGGATTTCCGAGCTCCTACAATGAACAGTTCTTC.

The rearrangement uses TRBV11-3 and TRBJ2-1, with 7 bases fitting TRBD2. This CDR3 is 14 amino acids long. V was clipped by 5 bases and J by 11 bases; unmatched bases: 12. CDR1 SGHNT and CDR2 YENEEA come from the germline V gene. This CDR3 is CASSEGLPGGKQFF. The CDR3 coding sequence is TGTGCCAGCAGCGAGGGCCTACCGGGAGGAAAGCAGTTCTTC.

This clonotype showed up just a few times. One base away lies a much larger clone, so this may be a sequencing read error. The CDR3 ends on some other residue instead of the conserved phenylalanine or tryptophan, so this is likely a read error. The gene calls are TRBV12-3 or TRBV12-4 and TRBJ2-1, with D hard to call. This CDR3 region has 14 residues. Trimming pared 8 bases from V and 2 bases from J, leaving 13 bases between. The CDR3 DNA is TGTGCCAGCGTTAATGAAGAAGCCTACAATGAGCAGTTCCTC. Its protein is CASVNEEAYNEQFL.

With respect to this clonotype: At one boundary the junction diverges from the germline segment, which might be a read error. This rearrangement joins TRBV11-3 to TRBJ2-2, with 7 bases matching TRBD1. The length of the CDR3 is 15 residues. CDR1 and CDR2 (germline): SGHNT, YENEEA. In DNA form, the CDR3 reads TGTGCCAGCAGCCCAAGGCAGGGGGTCACCAGGGAGCTGTTTTTT. It specifies CASSPRQGVTRELFF.

This clonotype was picked up many times. The chain employs TRBV11-2 and TRBJ1-5, with D unclear. V dropped 3 bases and J dropped 5 bases, with 8 bases sitting between them. Germline V gene lookup returns CDR1 SGHAT and CDR2 FQNNGV. The length of the CDR3 is 13 residues. In DNA form, the CDR3 reads TGTGCCAGCAGCTTTTTTCAAGATCAGCCCCAGCATTTT. Protein product: CASSFFQDQPQHF.

This clonotype turned up a few times. The CDR3 loop is CASSPEGAGSYNEQFF. The CDR3 coding sequence is TGTGCCAGCAGCCCAGAGGGTGCGGGATCCTACAATGAGCAGTTCTTC. The chain is built from TRBV7-8 and TRBJ2-1, with TRBD2 as a possible D gene (6 bases). Trimming took off 5 bases at V and 1 base at J, with 15 bases between the two ends. The germline V gene encodes CDR1 SGHVS and CDR2 FQNEAQ. CDR3 size: 16 residues.

The CDR3 reads CASSLVGGHGGNQTDTQYF. The CDR3 DNA follows: TGTGCCAGCAGCTTAGTGGGGGGGCACGGGGGTAATCAGACAGATACGCAGTATTTT. The genes are TRBV11-2 and TRBJ2-3; D may be TRBD2 (7 bases). The V and J ends lost 1 base and 3 bases respectively, with 23 bases between them. CDR1 is SGHAT, CDR2 FQNNGV, per germline. The CDR3 totals 19 residues.

Note on this clonotype: A junction boundary mismatches the germline segment, possibly from a read error. The V and J genes are TRBV20-1 and TRBJ1-2; TRBD1 matches 7 bases. Germline assignment: CDR1 DFQATT and CDR2 SNEGSKA (reference sequence). CDR3 length: 13 residues. CDR3 sequence: CSVRDSYCYGYTF. CDR3 DNA: TGCAGTGTCCGGGACAGCTACTGCTATGGATACACCTTC.

Turning to this clonotype: Its ends do not fully match the called genes, so a read error is possible. The V call is TRBV11-2, the J call TRBJ2-7; D unclear. Germline CDR1 and CDR2: SGHAT and FQNNGV. The CDR3 loop spans 12 amino acids. The CDR3 bases are TGTGCCAGCGATTGGGCCTACTACGAGCGGTACTTC. Its translation is CASDWAYYERYF.

Comment on this clonotype: Being one base from a much bigger clone, this may be a read error. The chain has TRBV20-1 and TRBJ2-2; 10 bases are a match to TRBD2. CDR1 and CDR2 from the germline V gene are DFQATT and SNEGSKA (reference sequence). The CDR3 length is 14 residues. CDR3 DNA sequence: TGCAGTGCTAGTACTAGCGGGGCCACCGGGGAGCTGCTTTTT. Its translation is CSASTSGATGELLF.

Turning to this clonotype: The junction shows a germline mismatch at one end, possibly a read error. CDR3 nucleotides: TGTGTCAGCAGCCTCAGGCTTAACTCTGAAGCTTTCTTT. Its translation: CVSSLRLNSEAFF. The chain carries TRBV14 and TRBJ1-1; D is unclear. The CDR3 has 13 residues. Germline CDR1 is SGHDN and CDR2 is FVKESK.

A word on this clonotype: One end of the junction is discordant with germline, which a read error may explain. The chain employs TRBV28 and TRBJ1-1; D is undetermined. The germline V gene has CDR1 MDHEN and CDR2 SYDVKM. There are 13 residues in the CDR3. The CDR3 bases are TGTGCCAGCAGTTTGGTCCTGAACATTGAAGTTTTCTTT. This codes for CASSLVLNIEVFF.

This clonotype appeared a few times. The rearrangement links TRBV19 to TRBJ1-1; no clear D gene. The length of the CDR3 is 13 residues. The ends were cut back, 3 bases at V and 2 bases at J, with 7 bases in the middle. Germline V gene sequence: CDR1 LNHDA, CDR2 SQIVND (reference sequence). CDR3 residues: CASSINSNTEAFF. DNA for the CDR3: TGTGCCAGTAGTATTAACAGCAACACTGAAGCTTTCTTT.

The J gene is TRBJ2-1, the V gene TRBV14; D uncertain. Germline V gene data show CDR1 as SGHDN and CDR2 as FVKESK. Trimming cost V 3 bases and J 7 bases, with 4 bases left between them. The CDR3 totals 11 residues. CDR3 sequence (DNA): TGTGCCAGCAGCCAGGCAAATGAGCAGTTCTTC. It translates to CASSQANEQFF.

About this clonotype: The germline gene is not matched at one end of the junction; a read error may be the cause. This rearrangement joins TRBV11-3 to TRBJ2-2; D perhaps matches TRBD2 (6 bases). The CDR3 is 15 amino acids. The V gene's germline CDR1 is SGHNT and CDR2 YENEEA. The CDR3 bases are TGTGGCAGCAGCCAACTAGCTGGCGGCACCGAGGAACTGTTTTTT. It encodes CGSSQLAGGTEELFF. The full variable domain, completed using reference TRBV11-3 and TRBJ2-2, is EAGVVQSPRYKIIEKKQPVAFWCNPISGHNTLYWYLQNLGQGPELLIRYENEEAVDDSQLPKDRFSAERLKGVDSTLKIQPAELGDSAVYLCGSSQLAGGTEELFFGEGSRLTVL.

This clonotype turned up a few times. The chain carries TRBV30 and TRBJ1-3, with D possibly being TRBD1 (6 bases). Germline V CDR1 and CDR2: GTSNPN, SVGIG (reference sequence). Trimming removed 2 bases from V and 0 bases from J, with 14 bases in between. There are 16 residues in the CDR3. The CDR3 bases are TGTGCCTGGAGTCGGCCGGGGGCCATCTCTGGAAACACCATATATTTT. Amino acids: CAWSRPGAISGNTIYF.

This clonotype has just one count. The junction does not match germline at one end; this may be a read error. The V and J genes are TRBV6-1 and TRBJ2-2; possible D gene TRBD1, 5 bases. This CDR3 comprises 16 residues. The germline V gene has CDR1 MNHNS and CDR2 SASEGT. This chain's CDR3 is CASISAGAANTRELFF. The CDR3 nucleotides read TGTGCCAGCATCTCGGCTGGGGCAGCGAACACCCGGGAGCTGTTTTTT.

Comment on this clonotype: Germline is not matched at one junction end, which may reflect a read error. This chain joins TRBV5-5 and TRBJ2-1; 7 bases line up with TRBD2. This CDR3 contains 14 residues. Per germline, CDR1 SGHKS and CDR2 YYEKEE (reference sequence). The CDR3: CAGSSYLAANEQFF. In nucleotides, the CDR3 is TGTGCCGGCAGCTCGTATCTAGCGGCCAATGAGCAGTTCTTC. The complete variable domain, with remaining parts taken from reference TRBV5-5 and TRBJ2-1, reads DAGVTQSPTHLIKTRGQQVTLRCSPISGHKSVSWYQQVLGQGPQFIFQYYEKEERGRGNFPDRFSARQFPNYSSELNVNALLLGDSALYLCAGSSYLAANEQFFGPGTRLTVL.

Concerning this clonotype: The conserved final phenylalanine or tryptophan is absent from the CDR3, which likely points to a read error. The chain uses TRBV20-1 and TRBJ1-5, with 9 bases that match TRBD1. Germline CDR1 and CDR2: DFQATT and SNEGSKA (reference sequence). The CDR3 spans 14 residues. CDR3 sequence: CSARVRDRDQPQHS. The CDR3 region has the DNA TGCAGCGCTCGAGTCCGGGACAGGGATCAGCCCCAGCATTCT.

The chain uses TRBV11-2 and TRBJ2-3, with D perhaps TRBD2 (7 bases). The germline V gene encodes CDR1 SGHAT and CDR2 FQNNGV. The CDR3 runs to 19 residues. V lost 1 base and J 5 bases, leaving 25 bases between the germline ends. Here the CDR3 DNA reads TGTGCCAGCAGCTTAGTGGGGGGGCGCGGGGCCAATCAGATAGATACGCAGTATTTT. Residues: CASSLVGGRGANQIDTQYF.

Remarks on this clonotype: Since the CDR3 does not end with the conserved phenylalanine or tryptophan, this likely comes from a read error. The chain joins TRBV20-1 to TRBJ2-5, with 12 bases that match TRBD2. Trimming took 2 bases from V and 4 from J; bases not matched to a gene: 11. This CDR3 region has 17 residues. The germline V gene encodes CDR1 DFQATT and CDR2 SNEGSKA (reference sequence). The CDR3: CSARPSPLGLAGETQYL. CDR3 sequence (DNA): TGCAGTGCTAGACCCTCTCCCTTGGGACTAGCGGGAGAGACCCAGTACCTC.

A note on this clonotype: This could be a read error, since a much larger clone is one nucleotide away. The chain employs TRBV29-1 and TRBJ2-7; D call uncertain. CDR3 size: 14 residues. Trimming shortened V by 0 bases and J by 0 bases, and 9 bases separated the two germline ends. Germline V gives CDR1 SQVTM, CDR2 ANQGSEA. CDR3 sequence (DNA): TGCAGCGTTGAAGACAAGGCCACCTCCTACGAGCAGTACTTC. Translation gives CSVEDKATSYEQYF.

The chain links TRBV20-1 to TRBJ2-1; D gene ambiguous. The CDR3 consists of 14 residues. CDR1 and CDR2 from the germline V gene are DFQATT and SNEGSKA (reference sequence). V lost 8 bases, J lost 9 bases, and 23 bases lay in between. CDR3 amino acids: CSSTQAAYRSEQFF. For the CDR3, the DNA is TGCAGTTCTACTCAGGCGGCGTACCGGTCTGAGCAGTTCTTC.

A remark on this clonotype: A much larger clone differs from this one at a single base, so this may be a read error. V and J are TRBV20-1 and TRBJ1-1; no clear D gene. The germline V gene has CDR1 DFQATT and CDR2 SNEGSKA (reference sequence). The CDR3 is 13 residues long. CDR3 DNA: TGCAGTGCTAGAGTCCGAGATGTCACTGACGCTTTCTTT. Protein product: CSARVRDVTDAFF.

A remark on this clonotype: An end of the junction differs from the germline gene, which may be a read error. J is TRBJ2-2 and V is TRBV12-3 or TRBV12-4; TRBD2 aligns across 14 bases. CDR3 size: 18 residues. The CDR3 coding sequence is TGTGCCAGCAGATCGGGACTAGCGGGAGTAGTAAACACCGGGGAGTTGTTTTTT. Its translation is CASRSGLAGVVNTGELFF.

This chain connects TRBV11-2 to TRBJ2-7; 7 nucleotides align to TRBD2. The CDR3 length is 14 residues. Germline CDR1 is SGHAT and CDR2 is FQNNGV. V lost 10 bases and J lost 6; bases outside the gene matches: 15. The CDR3 region is CANRLQASGGEQYF. The CDR3 coding sequence is TGTGCCAACAGACTTCAGGCTAGCGGAGGCGAGCAGTACTTC.

Details on this clonotype: A much larger clonotype is one base distant, so this may be a read error. This sequence joins TRBV20-1 and TRBJ2-7, with 10 nucleotides matching TRBD1. CDR3 size: 15 residues. With V trimmed by 7 bases and J by 4 bases, 13 bases remained unmatched. Looked up from germline, CDR1 is DFQATT and CDR2 is SNEGSKA (reference sequence). CDR3 in DNA: TGCAGTGTTAAGACCCCAGACAGGGGGCGATACGAGCAGTACTTC. This gives the protein CSVKTPDRGRYEQYF.

Turning to this clonotype: The junction does not match germline at one end; this may be a read error. This rearrangement joins TRBV11-2 to TRBJ1-5; 7 bases align to TRBD1. The CDR3 has 15 residues. The germline gives CDR1 SGHAT, CDR2 FQNNGV. The CDR3 loop is CASSPGAGGLESQHF. The CDR3 region has the DNA TGTGCCAGCAGCCCAGGGGCAGGGGGACTAGAGTCTCAGCACTTT.

As to this clonotype: The junction differs from germline at one of its ends, possibly a read error. The rearrangement links TRBV11-2 to TRBJ2-2, with D hard to call. CDR3 length: 15 residues. Germline CDR1 and CDR2: SGHAT and FQNNGV. The CDR3: CSSSLVTVGAGELFF. In nucleotides, the CDR3 is TGTTCCAGCAGCTTAGTCACAGTGGGCGCCGGGGAGCTGTTTTTT.

In regard to this clonotype: A single base separates this from a much larger clone, so it may be a read error. The genes are TRBV5-1 and TRBJ2-1; D remains unclear. Looked up from germline, CDR1 is SGHRS and CDR2 is YFSETQ. The CDR3 length is 13 residues. V was shortened by 6 bases and J by 9 bases, with 16 bases between the two germline ends. The CDR3 spells CASTELTPGEQFF. CDR3 coding DNA: TGCGCCAGCACCGAGTTAACACCCGGTGAGCAGTTCTTC.

The chain combines TRBV29-1 with TRBJ2-2; a possible D gene is TRBD1 (5 bases). CDR3 length equals 14 residues. The germline CDR1 and CDR2 sequences are SQVTM and ANQGSEA. V was cut by 8 bases and J by 5 bases, with 18 bases left in between. The CDR3 coding sequence is TGCAGCATTGCTGCAGGGTTGGATACCGGGGAGCTGTTTTTT. This gives the protein CSIAAGLDTGELFF.